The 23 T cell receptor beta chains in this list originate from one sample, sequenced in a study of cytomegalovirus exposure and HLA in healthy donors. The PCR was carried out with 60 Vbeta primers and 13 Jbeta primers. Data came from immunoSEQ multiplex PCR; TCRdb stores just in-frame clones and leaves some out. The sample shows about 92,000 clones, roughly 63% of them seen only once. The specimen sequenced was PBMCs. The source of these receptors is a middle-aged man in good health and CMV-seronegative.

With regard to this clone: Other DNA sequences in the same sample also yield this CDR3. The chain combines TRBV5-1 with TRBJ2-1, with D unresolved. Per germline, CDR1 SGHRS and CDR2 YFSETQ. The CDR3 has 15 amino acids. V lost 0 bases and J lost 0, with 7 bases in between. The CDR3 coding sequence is TGCGCCAGCAGCTTGGATTCGAGCTCCTACAATGAGCAGTTCTTC. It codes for CASSLDSSSYNEQFF.

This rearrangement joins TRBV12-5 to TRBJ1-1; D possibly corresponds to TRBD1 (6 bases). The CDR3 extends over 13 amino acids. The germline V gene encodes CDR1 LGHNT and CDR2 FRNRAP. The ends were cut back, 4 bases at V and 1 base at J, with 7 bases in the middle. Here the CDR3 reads CASGSGENTEAFF. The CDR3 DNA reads TGTGCTAGTGGTTCAGGGGAGAACACTGAAGCTTTCTTT. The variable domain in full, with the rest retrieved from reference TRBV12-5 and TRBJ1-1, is DARVTQTPRHKVTEMGQEVTMRCQPILGHNTVFWYRQTMMQGLELLAYFRNRAPLDDSGMPKDRFSAEMPDATLATLKIQPSEPRDSAVYFCASGSGENTEAFFGQGTRLTVV.

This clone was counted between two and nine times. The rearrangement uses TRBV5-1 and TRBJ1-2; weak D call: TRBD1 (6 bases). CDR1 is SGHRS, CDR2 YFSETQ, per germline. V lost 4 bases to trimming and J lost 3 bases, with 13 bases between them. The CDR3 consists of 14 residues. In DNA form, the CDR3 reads TGCGCCAGCAGCGGAACAGGGAGTGACTATGGCTACACCTTC. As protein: CASSGTGSDYGYTF.

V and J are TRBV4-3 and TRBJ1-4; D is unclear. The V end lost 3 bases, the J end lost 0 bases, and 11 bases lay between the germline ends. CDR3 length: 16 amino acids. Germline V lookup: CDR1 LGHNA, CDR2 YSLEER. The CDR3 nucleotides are TGCGCCAGCAGCCAGAGGGCGGACGCAACTAATGAAAAACTGTTTTTT. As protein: CASSQRADATNEKLFF.

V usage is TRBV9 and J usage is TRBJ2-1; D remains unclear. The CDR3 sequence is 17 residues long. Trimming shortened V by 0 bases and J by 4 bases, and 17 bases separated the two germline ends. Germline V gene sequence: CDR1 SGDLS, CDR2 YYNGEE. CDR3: CASSVDAARGQYNEQFF. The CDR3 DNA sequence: TGTGCCAGCAGCGTAGATGCGGCGCGCGGCCAGTACAATGAGCAGTTCTTC. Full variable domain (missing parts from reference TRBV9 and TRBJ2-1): DSGVTQTPKHLITATGQRVTLRCSPRSGDLSVYWYQQSLDQGLQFLIQYYNGEERAKGNILERFSAQQFPDLHSELNLSSLELGDSALYFCASSVDAARGQYNEQFFGPGTRLTVL.

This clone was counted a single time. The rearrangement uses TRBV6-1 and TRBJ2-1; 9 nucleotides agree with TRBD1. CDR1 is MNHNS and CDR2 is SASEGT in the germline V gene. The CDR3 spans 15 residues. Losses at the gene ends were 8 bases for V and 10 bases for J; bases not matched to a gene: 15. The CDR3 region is CASQIRTGEGVEQFF. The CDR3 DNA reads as TGTGCCAGCCAAATCAGGACAGGGGAGGGCGTCGAGCAGTTCTTC.

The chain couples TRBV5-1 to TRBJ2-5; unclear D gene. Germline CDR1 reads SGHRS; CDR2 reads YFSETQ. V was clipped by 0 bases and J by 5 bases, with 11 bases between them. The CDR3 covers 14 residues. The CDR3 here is CASSLGASMETQYF. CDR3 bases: TGCGCCAGCAGCTTGGGGGCCAGCATGGAGACCCAGTACTTC.

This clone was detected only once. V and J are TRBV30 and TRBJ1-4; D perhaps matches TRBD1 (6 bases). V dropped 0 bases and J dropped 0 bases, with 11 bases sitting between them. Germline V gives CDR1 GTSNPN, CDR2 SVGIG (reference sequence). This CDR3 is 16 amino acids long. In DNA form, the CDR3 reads TGTGCCTGGAGTGTACTGGGGGCGGCAACTAATGAAAAACTGTTTTTT. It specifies CAWSVLGAATNEKLFF. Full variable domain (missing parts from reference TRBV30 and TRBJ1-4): SQTIHQWPATLVQPVGSPLSLECTVEGTSNPNLYWYRQAAGRGLQLLFYSVGIGQISSEVPQNLSASRPQDRQFILSSKKLLLSDSGFYLCAWSVLGAATNEKLFFGSGTQLSVL.

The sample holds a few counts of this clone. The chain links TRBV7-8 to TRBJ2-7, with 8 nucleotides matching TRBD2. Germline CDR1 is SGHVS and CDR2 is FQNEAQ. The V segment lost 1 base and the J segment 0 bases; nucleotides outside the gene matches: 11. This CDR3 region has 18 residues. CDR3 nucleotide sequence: TGTGCCAGCAGCTTAGACACTATACTAGCGGAAAGCTCCTACGAGCAGTACGTC. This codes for CASSLDTILAESSYEQYV.

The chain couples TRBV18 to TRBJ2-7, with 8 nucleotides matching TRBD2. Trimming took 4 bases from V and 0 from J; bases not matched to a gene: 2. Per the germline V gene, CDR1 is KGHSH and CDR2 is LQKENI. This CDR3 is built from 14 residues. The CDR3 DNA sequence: TGTGCCAGCTCACGAGGGACTAGCTCCTACGAGCAGTACGTC. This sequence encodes CASSRGTSSYEQYV.

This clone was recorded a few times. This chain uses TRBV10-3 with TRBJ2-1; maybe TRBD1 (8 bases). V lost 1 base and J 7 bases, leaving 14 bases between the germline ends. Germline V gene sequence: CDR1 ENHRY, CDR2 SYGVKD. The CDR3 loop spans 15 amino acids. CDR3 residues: CAISELEQGGNEQFF. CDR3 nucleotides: TGTGCCATCAGTGAGTTGGAACAGGGGGGGAATGAGCAGTTCTTC.

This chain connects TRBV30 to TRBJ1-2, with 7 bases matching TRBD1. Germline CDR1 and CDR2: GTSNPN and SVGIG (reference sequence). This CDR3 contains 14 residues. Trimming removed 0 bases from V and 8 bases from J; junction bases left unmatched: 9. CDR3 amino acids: CAWSVRGGLDGYTF. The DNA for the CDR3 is TGTGCCTGGAGTGTAAGAGGGGGCCTGGACGGCTACACCTTC.

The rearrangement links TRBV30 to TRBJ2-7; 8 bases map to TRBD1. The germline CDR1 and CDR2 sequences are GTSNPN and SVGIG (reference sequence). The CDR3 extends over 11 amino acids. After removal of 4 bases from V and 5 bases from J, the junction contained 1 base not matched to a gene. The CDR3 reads CAWKDRDEQYV. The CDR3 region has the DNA TGTGCCTGGAAGGACAGGGACGAGCAGTACGTC.

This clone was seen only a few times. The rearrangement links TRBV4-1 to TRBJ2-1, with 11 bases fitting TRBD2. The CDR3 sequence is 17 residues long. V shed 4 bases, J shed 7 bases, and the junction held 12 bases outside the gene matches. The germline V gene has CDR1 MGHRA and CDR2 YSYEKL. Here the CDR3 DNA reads TGCGCCAGCAGCCGGGCAACCACTAGCGGGAGTAATAATGAGCAGTTCTTC. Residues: CASSRATTSGSNNEQFF.

The CDR3 DNA sequence: TGTGCCAGCAGGGGACTAGTTTTCTGGCATGAGCAGTTCTTC. Protein: CASRGLVFWHEQFF. The chain carries TRBV27 and TRBJ2-1; 8 bases align to TRBD2. The CDR3 runs to 14 residues. The J segment lost 8 bases and the V segment lost 6 bases, leaving 9 bases of the junction unmatched. Germline V gene data show CDR1 as MNHEY and CDR2 as SMNVEV (reference sequence).

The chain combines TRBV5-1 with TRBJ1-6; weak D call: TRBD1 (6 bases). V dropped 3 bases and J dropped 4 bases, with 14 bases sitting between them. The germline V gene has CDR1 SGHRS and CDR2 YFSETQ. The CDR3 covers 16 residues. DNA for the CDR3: TGCGCCAGCAGCTATAACAGGGAGAGTTATAATTCACCCCTCCACTTT. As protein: CASSYNRESYNSPLHF.

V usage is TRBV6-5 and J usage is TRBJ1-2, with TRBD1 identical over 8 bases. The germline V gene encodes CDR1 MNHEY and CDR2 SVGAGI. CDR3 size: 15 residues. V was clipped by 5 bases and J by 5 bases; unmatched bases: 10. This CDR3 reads CASSPRQGSGYGYTF. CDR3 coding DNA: TGTGCCAGCAGTCCTCGACAGGGGAGTGGGTATGGCTACACCTTC.

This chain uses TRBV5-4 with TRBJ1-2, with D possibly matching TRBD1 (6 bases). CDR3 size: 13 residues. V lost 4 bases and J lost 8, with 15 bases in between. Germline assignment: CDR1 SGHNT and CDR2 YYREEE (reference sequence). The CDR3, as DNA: TGTGCCAGCAGCCTTCAGGGGCAGGGAGGCTACACCTTC. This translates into CASSLQGQGGYTF.

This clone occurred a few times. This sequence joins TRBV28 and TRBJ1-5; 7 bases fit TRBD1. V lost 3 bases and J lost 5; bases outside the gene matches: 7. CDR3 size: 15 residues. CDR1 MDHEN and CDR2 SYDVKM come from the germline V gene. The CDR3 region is CASSFYDRDDQPQHF. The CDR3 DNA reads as TGTGCCAGCAGTTTCTACGACAGGGACGATCAGCCCCAGCATTTT.

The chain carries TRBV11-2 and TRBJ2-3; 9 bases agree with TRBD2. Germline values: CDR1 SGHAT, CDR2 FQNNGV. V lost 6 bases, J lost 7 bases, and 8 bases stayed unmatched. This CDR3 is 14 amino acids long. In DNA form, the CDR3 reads TGTGCCAGCAGTAGCGGGGGACGCGGTTATACGCAGTATTTT. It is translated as CASSSGGRGYTQYF.

CDR3 nucleotide sequence: TGTGCCAGCAGTATATTGGGGACAGGGGGACTATCGGGTGGCTACACCTTC. Translation gives CASSILGTGGLSGGYTF. The chain joins TRBV28 to TRBJ1-2; 11 bases are shared with TRBD1. The CDR3 extends over 17 amino acids. The germline gives CDR1 MDHEN, CDR2 SYDVKM. J was trimmed by 7 bases and V by 5 bases; bases with no gene match: 15.

The chain's CDR3 is CSVENDRGLSYEQYF. The CDR3 DNA follows: TGCAGCGTTGAAAATGACAGGGGGCTCTCCTACGAGCAGTACTTC. The chain links TRBV29-1 to TRBJ2-7; TRBD1 aligns across 10 bases. CDR3 size: 15 residues. With 2 bases clipped from V and 0 bases from J, the junction kept 4 bases outside the gene matches. The germline V gene encodes CDR1 SQVTM and CDR2 ANQGSEA.

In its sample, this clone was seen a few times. For the CDR3, the DNA is TGTGCCAGCGCCTCCCAGGGGGAAAATGAGCAGTTCTTC. As protein: CASASQGENEQFF. The chain employs TRBV2 and TRBJ2-1, with 7 bases aligning to TRBD1. After removal of 8 bases from V and 7 bases from J, the junction contained 8 bases not matched to a gene. From germline, CDR1 is SNHLY and CDR2 FYNNEI. The CDR3 runs 13 residues. The entire variable domain, with the rest obtained from reference TRBV2 and TRBJ2-1, is as follows: EPEVTQTPSHQVTQMGQEVILRCVPISNHLYFYWYRQILGQKVEFLVSFYNNEISEKSEIFDDQFSVERPDGSNFTLKIRSTKLEDSAMYFCASASQGENEQFFGPGTRLTVL.